The 29 T cell receptor beta chains below were found in one sample sequenced in a study of T cell repertoires in cytomegalovirus infection. One entry per CDR3 protein, called by TCRdb with MiXCR from the reads. Among around 900,000 distinct CDR3 sequences listed, under 40% were seen once. What these receptors recognize is not known. This specimen was cultured CD8+ T cells from PBMCs, taken from culture after CMV antigen stimulation. The receptors were sampled from a human donor in good health (CMV status not recorded). Some clones in this sample may be carry-over from other donors' samples.

The genes are TRBV6-5 and TRBJ2-1, with 10 positions matching TRBD2. The CDR3 length is 13 residues. Per the germline V gene, CDR1 is MNHEY and CDR2 is SVGAGI. Germline trimming cut 10 bases from V and 8 bases from J; bases unmatched to any gene: 8. The CDR3 here is CATRERGGYEQFF. The CDR3 DNA follows: TGTGCCACCCGCGAGCGGGGGGGCTATGAGCAGTTCTTC.

As regards this clonotype: Possible read error: a much larger clone is one base away. J is TRBJ1-1 and V is TRBV6-1, with D possibly being TRBD1 (5 bases). The CDR3 spans 15 residues. Germline V lookup: CDR1 MNHNS, CDR2 SASEGT. The CDR3 nucleotides are TGTGCCAGCAGTGAAAAAGGCAGGGCGAACATTGAAGCTTTCTTT. This codes for CASSEKGRANIEAFF.

This chain links TRBV4-1 with TRBJ2-7, with D tentatively TRBD1 (5 bases). The CDR3 sequence is 14 residues long. CDR1 MGHRA and CDR2 YSYEKL come from the germline V gene. Trimming left V 1 base short and J 6 bases short, with 13 bases between. CDR3 in amino acids: CASSQVQGRREQYF. The CDR3 DNA is TGCGCCAGCAGCCAAGTGCAGGGTCGCCGCGAGCAGTACTTC.

This clonotype was observed a handful of times. The rearrangement joins TRBV6-5 to TRBJ1-5, with D possibly being TRBD1 (5 bases). V was trimmed by 0 bases and J by 5 bases, leaving 11 bases between them. CDR3 length: 15 residues. Germline lookup yields CDR1 MNHEY and CDR2 SVGAGI. CDR3 DNA sequence: TGTGCCAGCAGTTACTCGGGGCAGGGCCATCAGCCCCAGCATTTT. Protein sequence: CASSYSGQGHQPQHF.

This rearrangement joins TRBV29-1 to TRBJ1-2; TRBD1 matches at 8 bases. This CDR3 spans 13 amino acids. The V gene end was trimmed by 6 bases and the J gene end by 5 bases; junction bases not matched to a gene: 8. The germline gives CDR1 SQVTM, CDR2 ANQGSEA. The chain's CDR3 is CSVADREVYGYTF. The CDR3 DNA reads as TGCAGCGTGGCGGACAGGGAGGTATATGGCTACACCTTC. The full variable domain, with the rest looked up from reference TRBV29-1 and TRBJ1-2, is SAVISQKPSRDICQRGTSLTIQCQVDSQVTMMFWYRQQPGQSLTLIATANQGSEATYESGFVIDKFPISRPNLTFSTLTVSNMSPEDSSIYLCSVADREVYGYTFGSGTRLTVV.

The rearrangement uses TRBV5-1 and TRBJ2-5; 7 bases align to TRBD1. Trimming took 4 bases from V and 1 from J; bases not matched to a gene: 7. CDR1 and CDR2 from the germline V gene are SGHRS and YFSETQ. This CDR3 spans 15 amino acids. The CDR3 region has the DNA TGCGCCAGCAGCCGTAGACAGGGATTCCAAGAGACCCAGTACTTC. It encodes CASSRRQGFQETQYF.

The chain recombines TRBV20-1 with TRBJ1-2, with TRBD1 identical over 8 bases. Germline V gene lookup returns CDR1 DFQATT and CDR2 SNEGSKA (reference sequence). V lost 0 bases to trimming and J lost 6 bases; unmatched junction nucleotides: 6. CDR3 length equals 14 residues. The CDR3 sequence: CSARDRGRGNGYTF. The CDR3 nucleotides read TGCAGTGCTAGAGACAGGGGGCGAGGCAATGGCTACACCTTC.

The chain carries TRBV19 and TRBJ2-1, with TRBD2 matching over 14 bases. There are 19 residues in the CDR3. Germline-derived CDR1 and CDR2 are LNHDA and SQIVND (reference sequence). Losses at the gene ends were 2 bases for V and 9 bases for J; bases not matched to a gene: 15. The CDR3 spells CASSIWYPTSGGAYGEQFF. DNA of the CDR3: TGTGCCAGTAGTATATGGTACCCGACTAGCGGGGGGGCTTACGGTGAGCAGTTCTTC.

The chain employs TRBV5-1 and TRBJ2-1; 11 nucleotides line up with TRBD2. The germline CDR1 and CDR2 sequences are SGHRS and YFSETQ. There are 14 residues in the CDR3. V gave up 7 bases and J gave up 5 bases; unmatched junction bases: 5. The CDR3 region has the DNA TGCGCCAGCGGGGGACTAGCGGAGAACAATGAGCAGTTCTTC. Its translation: CASGGLAENNEQFF. The full variable domain, in which reference TRBV5-1 and TRBJ2-1 provide the parts outside the CDR3, is KAGVTQTPRYLIKTRGQQVTLSCSPISGHRSVSWYQQTPGQGLQFLFEYFSETQRNKGNFPGRFSGRQFSNSRSEMNVSTLELGDSALYLCASGGLAENNEQFFGPGTRLTVL.

The chain joins TRBV4-2 to TRBJ2-7, with D perhaps given as TRBD1 or TRBD2 (5 bases each). From germline, CDR1 is LGHNA and CDR2 YNFKEQ. There are 16 residues in the CDR3. V was clipped by 1 base and J by 3 bases, with 16 bases between them. The CDR3: CASSQVIRDPLYEQYF. The CDR3 DNA follows: TGTGCCAGCAGCCAAGTTATCAGGGACCCCCTCTACGAGCAGTACTTC.

V is TRBV4-2 and J is TRBJ2-1, with 7 bases lining up with TRBD1. The trim removed 3 bases at V and 6 bases at J, leaving 2 bases unmatched. CDR1 and CDR2 (germline): LGHNA, YNFKEQ. The CDR3 is 13 residues long. For the CDR3, the DNA is TGTGCCAGCAGCCAGAACAGGGGCAATGAGCAGTTCTTC. It translates to CASSQNRGNEQFF.

The chain is built from TRBV7-8 and TRBJ1-5; possible D gene TRBD1, 5 bases. The CDR3 is 14 amino acids. V lost 3 bases and J 6 bases, leaving 12 bases between the germline ends. Germline values: CDR1 SGHVS, CDR2 FQNEAQ. The CDR3 protein is CASSLGGVAQPQHF. In nucleotides, the CDR3 is TGTGCCAGCAGCTTGGGGGGGGTGGCTCAGCCCCAGCATTTT.

This clonotype was picked up a small number of times. The chain couples TRBV6-6 to TRBJ2-2; D remains unclear. This CDR3 comprises 15 residues. The ends were cut back, 6 bases at V and 3 bases at J, with 14 bases in the middle. Germline V gene sequence: CDR1 MNHNY, CDR2 SVGAGI (reference sequence). As DNA, the CDR3 is TGTGCCAGCAGGGATTCCACAGTAGACACCGGGGAGCTGTTTTTT. This gives the protein CASRDSTVDTGELFF.

This clonotype turned up a few times. The chain employs TRBV6-5 and TRBJ2-7; D is possibly TRBD1 (6 bases). Between the trimmed V and J ends, which lost 6 bases and 8 bases, there was a span of 23 bases. Per the germline V gene, CDR1 is MNHEY and CDR2 is SVGAGI. This CDR3 region has 15 residues. The DNA for the CDR3 is TGTGCCAGCAGCAGAAACAGGGCTCCCAGGTTCAAGCAGTACGTC. This encodes CASSRNRAPRFKQYV.

A word on this clonotype: The junction differs from germline at one of its ends, possibly a read error. This chain joins TRBV7-8 and TRBJ2-1, with TRBD1 as a possible D gene (5 bases). The CDR3 is 12 residues long. Germline V gene data show CDR1 as SGHVS and CDR2 as FQNEAQ. The CDR3 nucleotides read TGTGCCAGCAGCTTACAGGGAAATGAGAAGTTCTTC. This sequence encodes CASSLQGNEKFF.

In DNA form, the CDR3 reads TGTGCCATCAGTTCAAGCGACAGGGACTACGAGCAGTACTTC. It codes for CAISSSDRDYEQYF. This chain links TRBV10-3 with TRBJ2-7; 7 bases match TRBD1. CDR3 size: 14 residues. CDR1 is ENHRY and CDR2 is SYGVKD in the germline V gene. With V trimmed by 5 bases and J by 3 bases, 7 bases remained unmatched.

V is TRBV7-6 and J is TRBJ2-1, with 11 bases aligning to TRBD2. V dropped 5 bases and J dropped 8; count of bases not matched to a gene: 8. This CDR3 comprises 15 residues. Per germline, CDR1 SGHVS and CDR2 FNYEAQ. CDR3 amino acids: CASSLSGGALDEQFF. CDR3 DNA: TGTGCCAGCAGCCTTAGCGGGGGGGCCTTAGATGAGCAGTTCTTC.

Details on this clonotype: Relative to the germline gene, one junction end is altered; a read error may explain this. The rearrangement uses TRBV5-3 and TRBJ2-3; no firm D call. TRBV5-3 belongs to the ORF category, with a function that is uncertain. The CDR3 is made up of 15 amino acids. The CDR3 DNA reads TGTGCCAGCAGCTTGGGCCAGGCGGTCACAGATACGCAGTATTTT. Translated: CASSLGQAVTDTQYF.

This clonotype has a handful of counts. This rearrangement joins TRBV12-3 or TRBV12-4 to TRBJ2-7; 7 nucleotides align to TRBD1. J lost 0 bases, V lost 6 bases, and 8 bases had no gene match. The CDR3 contains 15 residues. The CDR3 coding sequence is TGTGCCAGCAGGTCGAACAGGGGCCCCTCCTACGAGCAGTACTTC. Translated: CASRSNRGPSYEQYF.

About this clonotype: A junction end diverges from the germline sequence, so it may reflect a read error. The chain combines TRBV7-7 with TRBJ2-5, with 10 bases aligning to TRBD2. CDR1 is SSHAT and CDR2 is FNYEAQ in the germline V gene (reference sequence). The CDR3 loop spans 16 amino acids. The chain's CDR3 is CASSSHLAGDQETQYF. For the CDR3, the DNA is TGTGCTAGCAGCTCTCATCTAGCGGGGGACCAAGAGACCCAGTACTTC.

This clonotype was counted at least ten times. The chain has TRBV7-8 and TRBJ2-4; D is unresolved. Trimming stripped 2 bases from V and 1 base from J, with 12 bases between. This CDR3 has 16 amino acids. CDR1 and CDR2 from the germline V gene are SGHVS and FQNEAQ. Here the CDR3 reads CASSLTRMLAKNIQYF. The DNA of the CDR3 is TGTGCCAGCAGCTTAACCCGAATGTTGGCCAAAAACATTCAGTACTTC.

The V call is TRBV7-9, the J call TRBJ2-3, with D possibly TRBD1 on 6 matching bases. Trimming removed 5 bases at V and 11 bases at J, with 17 bases between. Germline V gives CDR1 SEHNR, CDR2 FQNEAQ (reference sequence). The CDR3 is made up of 13 amino acids. The CDR3 loop reads CASSPARDTGQYF. The CDR3 DNA follows: TGTGCCAGCAGCCCCGCCCGGGACACAGGGCAGTATTTT.

As to this clonotype: At one end, the junction sequence differs from germline, possibly due to a read error. J is TRBJ2-3 and V is TRBV19, with TRBD2 identical over 8 bases. The CDR3 has 14 residues. CDR1 and CDR2 from the germline V gene are LNHDA and SQIVND (reference sequence). In DNA, the CDR3 is TGTGCCAGTAGTGAAACGGGGGGGCCAGATATGCAGTATTTT. Protein: CASSETGGPDMQYF.

There are a few counts of this clonotype. CDR3 coding DNA: TGTGCCAGCAGTTTAGCGGGGGAGTACCAAGAGACCCAGTACTTC. Translation gives CASSLAGEYQETQYF. This chain uses TRBV6-8 with TRBJ2-5, with TRBD2 identical over 9 bases. The CDR3 extends over 15 amino acids. CDR1 is MNHGY and CDR2 is SAAAGT in the germline V gene. With 4 bases clipped from V and 0 bases from J, the junction kept 3 bases outside the gene matches.

This clonotype appeared many times. This chain links TRBV11-3 with TRBJ2-2; D is unresolved. Per germline, CDR1 SGHNT and CDR2 YENEEA. V lost 5 bases and J 3 bases, leaving 7 bases between the germline ends. CDR3 length equals 13 residues. CDR3 nucleotides: TGTGCCAGCAGCCCCGTGGACACCGGGGAGCTGTTTTTT. This sequence encodes CASSPVDTGELFF.

This clonotype was picked up one time. This may arise from a read error, as a much more abundant clone is one base away. J is TRBJ2-3 and V is TRBV7-6; maybe TRBD2 (6 bases). Looked up from germline, CDR1 is SGHVS and CDR2 is FNYEAQ. The CDR3 is 15 residues long. The CDR3 region is CPSSLGLPEPDTQYF. The CDR3 DNA is TGTCCCAGCAGCCTGGGACTTCCCGAGCCAGATACGCAGTATTTT.

In this sample, this clonotype turned up a few times. The chain links TRBV7-8 to TRBJ2-7; D might be TRBD1 or TRBD2, each matching 6 bases. The V and J ends lost 5 bases and 3 bases respectively, with 14 bases between them. Per the germline V gene, CDR1 is SGHVS and CDR2 is FQNEAQ. The CDR3 is 14 residues long. CDR3 sequence (DNA): TGTGCCAGCAGCCAAAGAGGGGGGTTCTACGAGCAGTACGTC. This sequence encodes CASSQRGGFYEQYV.

The rearrangement joins TRBV7-2 to TRBJ2-1; 14 nucleotides align to TRBD2. With 2 bases clipped from V and 0 bases from J, the junction kept 6 bases outside the gene matches. This CDR3 has 19 amino acids. Germline-derived CDR1 and CDR2 are SGHTA and FQGNSA. The CDR3 here is CASSLFRTSGGSSYNEQFF. CDR3 coding DNA: TGTGCCAGCAGCTTATTTAGGACTAGCGGGGGGAGCTCCTACAATGAGCAGTTCTTC.

The V gene is TRBV29-1, the J gene TRBJ2-3; D might be TRBD1 (5 bases). V gave up 7 bases and J gave up 4 bases, with 21 bases separating them. The CDR3 contains 15 residues. CDR1 and CDR2 from the germline V gene are SQVTM and ANQGSEA. Here the CDR3 reads CSADRIQGSADTQYF. CDR3 DNA sequence: TGCAGCGCTGACCGTATTCAGGGAAGTGCAGATACGCAGTATTTT.